A selection of T cell receptor beta chains follows, all from one sample in a study of T cell responses to AZD1222 COVID-19 vaccine. Using immunoSEQ multiplex PCR, the repertoire was profiled, and TCRdb retains in-frame clones only, with some absent. This sample yields some 130,000 clones, of which over 85% are seen a single time; roughly 7% belongs to the top ten. The material sequenced was peripheral blood, taken 28 days after the second AZD1222 dose. Receptors were obtained from an adult who received the AZD1222 COVID-19 vaccine. The CDR3 runs from the conserved cysteine through the conserved F or W.

>14|TRBV5-6|TRBJ2-3
CASSLGTNTDTQYF
>14|TRBV5-1|TRBJ2-7
CASSLLLGSYEQYF
>13|TRBV6-5|TRBJ1-5
CASSGQILEPQHF
>12|TRBV7-9|TRBJ2-7
CASSLRRDEQYF
>13|TRBV12-3/TRBV12-4|TRBJ2-7
CASTQGGTYEQYF
>19|TRBV9|TRBJ2-6
CASSVGPGQAISGANVLTF
>14|TRBV27|TRBJ2-7
CASSSGQGAYEQYF
>13|TRBV7-3|TRBJ2-5
CASSSIVGETQYF
>13|TRBV30|TRBJ1-1
CAWSDFRETEAFF
>15|TRBV11-2|TRBJ2-7
CASSPLGGGSDEQYF
>17|TRBV5-1|TRBJ1-3
CASSLVGGSFSGNTIYF
>15|TRBV7-9|TRBJ2-2
CASSANPVPTGELFF
>13|TRBV2|TRBJ1-1
CASSLQWGTEAFF
>14|TRBV3-1/TRBV3-2|TRBJ1-1
CASSQADRDTEAFF
>13|TRBV28|TRBJ1-1
CASTRSRVGEAFF
>15|TRBV28|TRBJ1-3
CASSLSSDQGNTIYF
>17|TRBV7-9|TRBJ1-4
CASSKTGFRSANEKLFF
>13|TRBV3-1/TRBV3-2|TRBJ2-1
CASSQARLNEQFF
>12|TRBV3-1/TRBV3-2|TRBJ2-5
CASSLAGGAQYF
>14|TRBV7-3|TRBJ2-1
CASSTVRTDTEQFF
>15|TRBV7-9|TRBJ2-1
CAIPRQPNNYNEQFF
>13|TRBV5-1|TRBJ1-1
CASSLEGESEAFF
>14|TRBV4-2|TRBJ1-2
CASSQETGQSGYTF
>15|TRBV5-5|TRBJ1-2
CASSLGTGRDYGYTF
>15|TRBV6-5|TRBJ2-1
CASSFMGGVYNEQFF